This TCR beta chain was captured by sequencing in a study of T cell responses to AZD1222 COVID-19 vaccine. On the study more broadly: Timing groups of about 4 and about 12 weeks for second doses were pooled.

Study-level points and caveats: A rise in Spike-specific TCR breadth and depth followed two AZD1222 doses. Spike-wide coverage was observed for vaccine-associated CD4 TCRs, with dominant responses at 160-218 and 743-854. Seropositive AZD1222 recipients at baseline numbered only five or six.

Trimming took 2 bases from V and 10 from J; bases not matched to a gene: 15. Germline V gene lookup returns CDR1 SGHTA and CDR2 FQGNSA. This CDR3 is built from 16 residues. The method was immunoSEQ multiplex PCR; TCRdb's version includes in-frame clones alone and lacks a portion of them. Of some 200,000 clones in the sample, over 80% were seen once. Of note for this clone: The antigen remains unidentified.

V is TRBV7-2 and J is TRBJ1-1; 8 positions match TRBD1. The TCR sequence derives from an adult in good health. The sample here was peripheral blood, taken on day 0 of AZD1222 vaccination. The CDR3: CASSLFLAGGPTGAFF. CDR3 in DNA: TGTGCCAGCAGCTTATTTTTAGCAGGGGGCCCTACAGGAGCTTTCTTT.